This TCR beta chain was sequenced in a study of T cell responses to AZD1222 COVID-19 vaccine. Overall study results and limits: Targets within unmutated variant regions were reportedly found for nearly half of spike-specific TCRs. The study found Spike-specific TCR breadth and depth rose after two AZD1222 doses. The donors showed a predominance of white British ancestry and of females, with possible underestimation of clonal diversity.

Method: immunoSEQ multiplex PCR; TCRdb's copy keeps in-frame clones and lacks some. The sample holds 180,000 or so clones, more than 75% seen once. In the case of this clone: What it recognizes is unknown.

The material sequenced was peripheral blood, taken 28 days after the second AZD1222 dose. The sequence came from an adult who received the AZD1222 COVID-19 vaccine.

CDR3 sequence: CAWSVWRANQETQYF. The CDR3 region has the DNA TGTGCCTGGAGTGTTTGGCGGGCAAATCAAGAGACCCAGTACTTC. This chain uses TRBV30 with TRBJ2-5, with D possibly TRBD2 on 5 matching bases. Germline V gene sequence: CDR1 GTSNPN, CDR2 SVGIG (reference sequence). V lost 0 bases and J lost 2, with 13 bases in between. The CDR3 length is 15 residues.